This T cell receptor (beta chain) came from a study of T cell clones after liver transplantation. As regards this clone: The junction departs from germline at one end; a sequencing error may be responsible.

Clones were sequenced by immunoSEQ multiplex PCR, and TCRdb holds only the in-frame ones, with some missing. Among around 110,000 clones, 90% were seen once, and the ten largest hold 0.65% to 0.85%. Germline-derived CDR1 and CDR2 are SSHAT and FNYEAQ (reference sequence). The CDR3 has 15 residues. The chain recombines TRBV7-7 with TRBJ2-1, with unresolved D. This TCR came from a human patient who received a liver transplant. Some T cells here may be from the graft donor. The sample consisted of CD4+ T cells from blood, taken 12 months after liver transplant. The CDR3 here is CASSLTPIAYNEQFF. CDR3 nucleotides: TGTGCTAGCAGCCTCACACCGATCGCCTACAATGAGCAGTTCTTC.